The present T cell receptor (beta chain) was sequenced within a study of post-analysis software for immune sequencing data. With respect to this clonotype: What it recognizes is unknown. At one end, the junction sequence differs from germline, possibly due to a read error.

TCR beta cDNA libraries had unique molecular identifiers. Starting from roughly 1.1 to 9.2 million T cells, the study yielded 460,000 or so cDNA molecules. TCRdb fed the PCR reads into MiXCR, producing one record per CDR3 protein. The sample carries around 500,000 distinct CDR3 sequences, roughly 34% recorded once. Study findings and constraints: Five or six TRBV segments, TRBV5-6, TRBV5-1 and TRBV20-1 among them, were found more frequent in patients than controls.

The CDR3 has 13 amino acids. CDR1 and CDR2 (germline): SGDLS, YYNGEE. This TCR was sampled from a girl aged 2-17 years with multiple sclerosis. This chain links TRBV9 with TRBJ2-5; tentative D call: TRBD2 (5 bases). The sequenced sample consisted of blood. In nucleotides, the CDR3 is TGTACCAGCAGCGTAGACCTAGCAGGTACCCAGTACTTC. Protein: CTSSVDLAGTQYF.